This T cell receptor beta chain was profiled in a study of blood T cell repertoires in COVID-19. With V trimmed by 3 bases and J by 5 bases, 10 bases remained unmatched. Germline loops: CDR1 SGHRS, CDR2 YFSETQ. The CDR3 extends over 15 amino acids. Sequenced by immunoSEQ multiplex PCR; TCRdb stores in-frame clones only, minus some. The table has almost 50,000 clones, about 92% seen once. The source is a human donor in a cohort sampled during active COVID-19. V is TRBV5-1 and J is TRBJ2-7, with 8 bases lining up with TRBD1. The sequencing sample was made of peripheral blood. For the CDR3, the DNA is TGCGCCAGCAGCTCGATAACTCTGGACAGGGACGAGCAGTACTTC. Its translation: CASSSITLDRDEQYF.